A single sample is the source of the 24 T cell receptor beta chains below, sequenced in a study of blood T cells in healthy people across ages. PCR was performed a second time for about 6 to 12 cycles using a sample-barcoded 5' primer and a J-beta primer mix. TCRdb independently ran MiXCR on the 5' RACE reads; one entry per CDR3 protein. The table records approximately 1,700,000 distinct CDR3 sequences, 30% to 40% of them present only once. The sample consisted of blood. The receptors here all came from a human donor in good health.

The chain recombines TRBV5-5 with TRBJ2-4; perhaps TRBD2 as D (5 bases). Trimming removed 1 base at V and 0 bases at J, with 11 bases between. Looked up from germline, CDR1 is SGHKS and CDR2 is YYEKEE (reference sequence). The CDR3 contains 16 residues. The CDR3 nucleotides are TGTGCCAGCAGCTTGTGGGCTGGACTAGCCAAAAACATTCAGTACTTC. The encoded protein is CASSLWAGLAKNIQYF. Complete variable domain (other parts from reference TRBV5-5 and TRBJ2-4): DAGVTQSPTHLIKTRGQQVTLRCSPISGHKSVSWYQQVLGQGPQFIFQYYEKEERGRGNFPDRFSARQFPNYSSELNVNALLLGDSALYLCASSLWAGLAKNIQYFGAGTRLSVL.

This clonotype has more than one count but fewer than ten. The V gene is TRBV4-1, the J gene TRBJ2-4; D may be TRBD2 (11 bases). The V gene lost 4 bases and the J gene lost 0 bases, with 31 bases spanning the gap. CDR1 MGHRA and CDR2 YSYEKL come from the germline V gene. This CDR3 region has 22 residues. CDR3 nucleotide sequence: TGCGCCAGCAGCCCCTATTTAGACAGGGGGCTAGCGGGGGGACTAGCCAAAAACATTCAGTACTTC. Its protein product is CASSPYLDRGLAGGLAKNIQYF.

This chain connects TRBV7-9 to TRBJ1-1; no firm D call. The CDR3 runs to 16 residues. The V gene lost 5 bases and the J gene lost 3 bases, with 19 bases spanning the gap. Germline V CDR1 and CDR2: SEHNR, FQNEAQ (reference sequence). The CDR3 DNA follows: TGTGCCAGCAGCGAAAAGGAGGTCGGCCTTTACACTGAAGCTTTCTTT. Translated: CASSEKEVGLYTEAFF.

The rearrangement links TRBV7-2 to TRBJ1-2; D ambiguous. CDR1 SGHTA and CDR2 FQGNSA come from the germline V gene. The CDR3 consists of 14 residues. V lost 5 bases and J 4 bases, leaving 14 bases between the germline ends. CDR3 loop: CASSPDWNSYGYTF. The DNA of the CDR3 is TGTGCCAGCAGCCCTGACTGGAATAGCTATGGCTACACCTTC.

This clonotype was detected ten times or more. This chain connects TRBV20-1 to TRBJ2-1, with TRBD2 matching over 9 bases. CDR3 length: 18 amino acids. V was pared by 0 bases and J by 4 bases, with 13 bases of the junction left unmatched. The germline CDR1 and CDR2 sequences are DFQATT and SNEGSKA (reference sequence). The CDR3 protein is CSARDRPSGAFPYNEQFF. The CDR3, as DNA: TGCAGTGCTAGAGATCGTCCTAGCGGGGCCTTCCCATACAATGAGCAGTTCTTC.

This clonotype has at least ten counts. Here the CDR3 DNA reads TGTGCCAGTACTGGACAGGGGGCAAGTCCCTACAATGAGCAGTTCTTC. Translating gives CASTGQGASPYNEQFF. The V call is TRBV6-2 or TRBV6-3, the J call TRBJ2-1; 11 nucleotides match TRBD1. Germline V lookup: CDR1 MNHEY, CDR2 SVGEGT. The CDR3 length is 16 residues. J lost 2 bases, V lost 9 bases, and 9 bases had no gene match.

V usage is TRBV7-8 and J usage is TRBJ2-5; D remains ambiguous. This CDR3 is 13 amino acids long. Germline values: CDR1 SGHVS, CDR2 FQNEAQ. Deletions cut 3 bases from V and 3 bases from J, with 8 bases between. The CDR3 sequence is CASSFRTEETQYF. The CDR3 bases are TGTGCCAGCAGCTTTCGTACTGAAGAGACCCAGTACTTC.

The J gene is TRBJ2-1, the V gene TRBV20-1; 8 bases are shared with TRBD2. Germline V gene data show CDR1 as DFQATT and CDR2 as SNEGSKA (reference sequence). V shed 3 bases, J shed 10 bases, and the junction held 14 bases outside the gene matches. The CDR3 is 15 amino acids. The CDR3 protein is CSARDLAGPTYEQFF. DNA of the CDR3: TGCAGTGCTAGGGACCTAGCGGGCCCTACCTACGAGCAGTTCTTC.

Only a few counts were recorded for this clonotype. The chain uses TRBV6-5 and TRBJ2-4; 8 bases line up with TRBD2. The closer fit of TRBJ2-7 to the DNA end suggests the J call may be wrong. Per germline, CDR1 MNHEY and CDR2 SVGAGI. The CDR3 runs to 15 residues. The CDR3 DNA follows: TGTGCCAGCAGTGCCGCGGGGGGCGGGAAGGACGAGCAGTACTTC. Its protein is CASSAAGGGKDEQYF.

A note on this clonotype: Given a much more abundant clone one base away, this may be a read error. The rearrangement links TRBV7-2 to TRBJ2-3, with D possibly matching TRBD2 (6 bases). The germline V and J ends were trimmed by 6 bases and 2 bases, with 9 bases remaining between them. The CDR3 contains 13 residues. Germline V CDR1 and CDR2: SGHTA, FQGNSA. The CDR3 here is CASRMDYTDTQYF. CDR3 in DNA: TGTGCCAGCAGAATGGACTACACAGATACGCAGTATTTT.

V usage is TRBV4-2 and J usage is TRBJ2-5; no firm D call. The V gene lost 5 bases and the J gene lost 2 bases, with 18 bases spanning the gap. The CDR3 totals 16 residues. Germline CDR1 reads LGHNA; CDR2 reads YNFKEQ. CDR3 loop: CASSSSGGLNQETQYF. In nucleotides, the CDR3 is TGTGCCAGCAGCTCGTCGGGCGGCCTCAATCAAGAGACCCAGTACTTC.

V and J are TRBV21-1 and TRBJ2-5; TRBD1, the table's D call, was not compared with the DNA. TRBV21-1 is a listed pseudogene. The CDR3 extends over 13 amino acids. The CDR3 sequence is CASSRAAVTTQYF. CDR3 sequence (DNA): TGTGCCAGCAGCAGGGCGGCGGTGACGACCCAGTACTTC.

This clonotype has just a few counts. The chain is built from TRBV20-1 and TRBJ2-5, with D tentatively TRBD2 (6 bases). Judging by the DNA end, TRBJ2-7 fits better; the J call may be wrong. The CDR3 is 11 amino acids. From germline, CDR1 is DFQATT and CDR2 SNEGSKA (reference sequence). The CDR3 sequence: CSAGQGGEQYF. DNA of the CDR3: TGCAGTGCGGGGCAGGGAGGCGAGCAGTACTTC.

The gene calls are TRBV4-2 and TRBJ2-5; 11 nucleotides agree with TRBD2. The germline gives CDR1 LGHNA, CDR2 YNFKEQ. The junction had 9 bases not matched to a gene; V was cut back by 1 base and J by 2 bases. The CDR3 has 18 amino acids. The CDR3: CASSQGDDLAGGQETQYF. The CDR3 DNA reads as TGTGCCAGCAGCCAAGGCGACGATCTAGCGGGGGGACAAGAGACCCAGTACTTC.

This clonotype was detected only a few times. The rearrangement uses TRBV18 and TRBJ1-3; D is unresolved. Germline V gene sequence: CDR1 KGHSH, CDR2 LQKENI. Deletions cut 8 bases from V and 0 bases from J, with 8 bases between. CDR3 length equals 13 residues. The CDR3 DNA sequence: TGTGCCAGCGGTGGAGGCTCTGGAAACACCATATATTTT. Translation: CASGGGSGNTIYF.

The V gene is TRBV7-8, the J gene TRBJ2-7, with TRBD2 as a possible D gene (5 bases). This CDR3 contains 16 residues. The V gene lost 1 base and the J gene lost 4 bases, with 17 bases spanning the gap. Germline V gene lookup returns CDR1 SGHVS and CDR2 FQNEAQ. The CDR3 here is CASSLEGPGFGYEQYF. The CDR3, as DNA: TGTGCCAGCAGCTTAGAAGGGCCGGGGTTCGGGTACGAGCAGTACTTC.

This sequence joins TRBV6-5 and TRBJ2-7; no clear D. CDR1 is MNHEY, CDR2 SVGAGI, per germline. CDR3 length: 13 residues. V lost 8 bases and J lost 4, with 15 bases in between. CDR3 nucleotides: TGTGCCAGCGGCGACGATCCACTTTACGAGCAGTACTTC. This encodes CASGDDPLYEQYF.

This clonotype occurred a few times. The V and J genes are TRBV20-1 and TRBJ1-2, with 8 positions matching TRBD1. The CDR3 consists of 12 residues. Germline V gene data show CDR1 as DFQATT and CDR2 as SNEGSKA (reference sequence). The ends lost 8 bases at V and 3 bases at J; junction bases unmatched: 5. In DNA, the CDR3 is TGCAGTTGTAAACAGGGGGACTATGGCTACACCTTC. Translated: CSCKQGDYGYTF.

There are many counts of this clonotype. The chain has TRBV7-9 and TRBJ2-7; D may correspond to TRBD1 or TRBD2 (5 bases each). V dropped 5 bases and J dropped 6 bases, with 17 bases sitting between them. The CDR3 has 14 amino acids. Germline loops: CDR1 SEHNR, CDR2 FQNEAQ (reference sequence). CDR3 nucleotides: TGTGCCAGCAGCCTCCGGGACGCAAGCAGCGAGCAGTACTTC. It specifies CASSLRDASSEQYF.

This clonotype was seen a handful of times. The J gene is TRBJ1-2, the V gene TRBV29-1, with D possibly matching TRBD1 (6 bases). The CDR3 sequence is 15 residues long. Looked up from germline, CDR1 is SQVTM and CDR2 is ANQGSEA. The germline V and J ends were trimmed by 5 bases and 3 bases, with 19 bases remaining between them. DNA for the CDR3: TGCAGCGTTACTGAAGGACTAGGGGGAGACTATGGCTACACCTTC. Protein sequence: CSVTEGLGGDYGYTF.

This clonotype came up a few times. V and J are TRBV5-1 and TRBJ2-1; 8 nucleotides align to TRBD2. The germline CDR1 and CDR2 sequences are SGHRS and YFSETQ. Trimming at V came to 0 bases and at J to 9 bases, leaving 5 bases not matched to a gene. This CDR3 has 14 residues. The CDR3 DNA reads as TGCGCCAGCAGCTTGGTGGGACTAGTCGGTGAGCAGTTCTTC. This codes for CASSLVGLVGEQFF. Filled out from reference TRBV5-1 and TRBJ2-1, the complete variable domain reads KAGVTQTPRYLIKTRGQQVTLSCSPISGHRSVSWYQQTPGQGLQFLFEYFSETQRNKGNFPGRFSGRQFSNSRSEMNVSTLELGDSALYLCASSLVGLVGEQFFGPGTRLTVL.

There are a few counts of this clonotype. The genes are TRBV20-1 and TRBJ2-1, with D tentatively TRBD1 (6 bases). The CDR3 extends over 14 amino acids. Deletions cut 3 bases from V and 4 bases from J, with 13 bases between. The germline V gene has CDR1 DFQATT and CDR2 SNEGSKA (reference sequence). The CDR3 sequence: CSASAPGHYNEQFF. In DNA, the CDR3 is TGCAGTGCTAGTGCTCCGGGACATTACAATGAGCAGTTCTTC.

The chain employs TRBV28 and TRBJ2-1; TRBD2 might be the D (6 bases). Germline CDR1 is MDHEN and CDR2 is SYDVKM. With 8 bases removed from V and 3 bases from J, the gap between germline ends came to 14 bases. The CDR3 runs to 14 residues. For the CDR3, the DNA is TGTGCCAGCGTACTCGGGGGATTCTACAATGAGCAGTTCTTC. Translation gives CASVLGGFYNEQFF.

This clonotype was detected only a few times. The chain couples TRBV7-3 to TRBJ2-3; D uncertain. Germline V gives CDR1 SGHTA, CDR2 FQGTGA. Trimming shortened V by 5 bases and J by 5 bases, and 14 bases separated the two germline ends. The CDR3 covers 14 residues. In DNA, the CDR3 is TGTGCCAGCAGCCAAAGAGGTGGGATAGATACGCAGTATTTT. Encoded protein: CASSQRGGIDTQYF. Full variable domain (remainder filled in from reference TRBV7-3 and TRBJ2-3): GAGVSQTPSNKVTEKGKYVELRCDPISGHTALYWYRQSLGQGPEFLIYFQGTGAADDSGLPNDRFFAVRPEGSVSTLKIQRTERGDSAVYLCASSQRGGIDTQYFGPGTRLTVL.